The 19 T cell receptor beta chains in this list originate from one sample, sequenced in a study of cytomegalovirus exposure and HLA in healthy donors. PCR employed 60 Vbeta and 13 Jbeta primers. Assay used: immunoSEQ multiplex PCR; TCRdb lists only in-frame clones, some missing. The sample lists around 160,000 clones; around 80% were seen once. The material sequenced was PBMCs. The receptor source for this set is a woman aged 40 to 50 in good health and CMV-seropositive.

The chain couples TRBV19 to TRBJ2-7; 7 bases line up with TRBD1. Losses at the gene ends were 2 bases for V and 3 bases for J; bases not matched to a gene: 7. Germline lookup yields CDR1 LNHDA and CDR2 SQIVND (reference sequence). CDR3 length: 15 residues. The CDR3 loop is CASSISLQGNYEQYF. As DNA, the CDR3 is TGTGCCAGTAGTATATCGTTACAGGGGAACTACGAGCAGTACTTC.

A few counts support this clone. The chain carries TRBV18 and TRBJ2-1; 7 bases are a match to TRBD1. CDR1 KGHSH and CDR2 LQKENI come from the germline V gene. V was pared by 5 bases and J by 3 bases, with 4 bases of the junction left unmatched. There are 14 residues in the CDR3. This CDR3 is CASSTSGGYNEQFF. The CDR3 coding sequence is TGTGCCAGCTCAACTTCAGGGGGCTACAATGAGCAGTTCTTC.

The chain employs TRBV6-5 and TRBJ2-7, with 8 bases matching TRBD1. This CDR3 is 12 amino acids long. The trim removed 6 bases at V and 6 bases at J, leaving 4 bases unmatched. CDR1 and CDR2 from the germline V gene are MNHEY and SVGAGI. The CDR3 is CASSTTGVEQYF. CDR3 coding DNA: TGTGCCAGCAGCACGACAGGGGTCGAGCAGTACTTC.

Comments on this clone: The conserved phenylalanine or tryptophan is not found at the CDR3 terminus, so this likely reflects a read error. The DNA is left out, because the CDR3 cannot be placed on it with certainty; the CDR3 is given as TCRdb lists it. The chain combines TRBV9 with TRBJ2-7; the table's D call TRBD1 went unverified against the DNA. CDR1 is SGDLS, CDR2 YYNGEE, per germline. The CDR3 is made up of 10 amino acids, end residues included. The CDR3 is CASSVAGYRT.

The rearrangement links TRBV28 to TRBJ2-7, with D unresolved. CDR1 is MDHEN and CDR2 is SYDVKM in the germline V gene. V dropped 3 bases and J dropped 2 bases, with 2 bases sitting between them. The CDR3 covers 11 residues. This chain's CDR3 is CASSFTYEQYF. CDR3 sequence (DNA): TGTGCCAGCAGTTTTACCTACGAGCAGTACTTC.

The J gene is TRBJ1-2, the V gene TRBV10-3, with D tentatively TRBD1 (6 bases). CDR3 size: 16 residues. The V and J ends lost 4 bases and 5 bases respectively, with 20 bases between them. In germline, CDR1 is ENHRY, CDR2 SYGVKD. CDR3 protein: CAISGGPDKALYGYTF. CDR3 sequence (DNA): TGTGCCATCAGTGGGGGGCCTGACAAGGCACTTTATGGCTACACCTTC.

This rearrangement joins TRBV28 to TRBJ1-5, with D perhaps matching TRBD1 (5 bases). The V end was cut by 6 bases, the J end by 0 bases, with 15 bases between. The V gene's germline CDR1 is MDHEN and CDR2 SYDVKM. The CDR3 contains 16 residues. The CDR3 bases are TGTGCCAGCAGAAGCCGACAGAGAGCTAGCAATCAGCCCCAGCATTTT. Its protein product is CASRSRQRASNQPQHF.

This chain joins TRBV7-9 and TRBJ1-5; a weak D match, TRBD1 (5 bases). Germline loops: CDR1 SEHNR, CDR2 FQNEAQ (reference sequence). This CDR3 contains 14 residues. Trimming removed 1 base from V and 5 bases from J, with 9 bases in between. The CDR3 spells CASSLGWGDQPQHF. The CDR3 DNA follows: TGTGCCAGCAGCTTAGGATGGGGCGATCAGCCCCAGCATTTT. Full variable domain (remainder filled in from reference TRBV7-9 and TRBJ1-5): DTGVSQNPRHKITKRGQNVTFRCDPISEHNRLYWYRQTLGQGPEFLTYFQNEAQLEKSRLLSDRFSAERPKGSFSTLEIQRTEQGDSAMYLCASSLGWGDQPQHFGDGTRLSIL.

This chain joins TRBV27 and TRBJ2-1, with TRBD2 as a possible D gene (6 bases). Per germline, CDR1 MNHEY and CDR2 SMNVEV (reference sequence). The CDR3 extends over 15 amino acids. Trimming took 3 bases from V and 7 from J, leaving 16 bases between them. This CDR3 is CASSLGGRTTNEQFF. In nucleotides, the CDR3 is TGTGCCAGCAGTTTGGGGGGTCGGACGACGAATGAGCAGTTCTTC.

Here the CDR3 DNA reads TGTGCCAGTAGTCCAGCCCGGAGGAGCTCCTACAATGAGCAGTTCTTC. Translation: CASSPARRSSYNEQFF. The chain couples TRBV19 to TRBJ2-1; the D gene is possibly TRBD2 (5 bases). V gave up 5 bases and J gave up 0 bases, with 14 bases separating them. Germline V gene sequence: CDR1 LNHDA, CDR2 SQIVND (reference sequence). The CDR3 has 16 residues.

The J gene is TRBJ2-7, the V gene TRBV19; D not certain. The V end lost 4 bases, the J end lost 3 bases, and 16 bases lay between the germline ends. Germline V gene sequence: CDR1 LNHDA, CDR2 SQIVND (reference sequence). The CDR3 consists of 15 residues. The CDR3 spells CASSTPGRLSYEQYF. Here the CDR3 DNA reads TGTGCCAGTAGTACTCCTGGCAGGTTGAGCTACGAGCAGTACTTC.

The chain has TRBV6-5 and TRBJ1-5, with 7 positions matching TRBD1. V shed 7 bases and J 2 bases; nucleotides not matched to a gene: 5. This CDR3 is built from 14 residues. Germline CDR1 is MNHEY and CDR2 is SVGAGI. The CDR3 reads CASNAGTGNQPQHF. The CDR3 region has the DNA TGTGCCAGCAACGCCGGGACAGGCAATCAGCCCCAGCATTTT.

The genes are TRBV7-8 and TRBJ2-2; the match to TRBD2 covers 7 bases. The V and J ends lost 2 bases and 4 bases, in that order; junction bases with no gene match: 10. Germline CDR1 SGHVS, CDR2 FQNEAQ. The CDR3 contains 17 residues. For the CDR3, the DNA is TGTGCCAGCAGCTTACTTACGCGGGAGATTACCACCGGGGAGCTGTTTTTT. This gives the protein CASSLLTREITTGELFF.

The V call is TRBV19, the J call TRBJ2-3, with D uncertain. V lost 3 bases and J 0 bases, leaving 7 bases between the germline ends. The CDR3 is made up of 14 amino acids. The V gene's germline CDR1 is LNHDA and CDR2 SQIVND (reference sequence). CDR3 sequence reads: CASSIPFSTDTQYF. In nucleotides, the CDR3 is TGTGCCAGTAGTATCCCCTTTAGCACAGATACGCAGTATTTT.

This clone was seen only a few times. V gene TRBV7-3 combines with J gene TRBJ2-1; 10 nucleotides line up with TRBD2. With V trimmed by 5 bases and J by 12 bases, 10 bases remained unmatched. This CDR3 has 14 amino acids. Germline values: CDR1 SGHTA, CDR2 FQGTGA. The CDR3 sequence: CASSQGEAGGPQFF. The DNA of the CDR3 is TGTGCCAGCAGCCAAGGAGAAGCGGGAGGGCCGCAGTTCTTC.

The CDR3 here is CASSSRTSGTFLSYEQYF. For the CDR3, the DNA is TGTGCCAGCAGCTCCAGGACTAGCGGGACCTTCCTCTCCTACGAGCAGTACTTC. This chain uses TRBV7-2 with TRBJ2-5; 12 bases map to TRBD2. The closer fit of TRBJ2-7 to the DNA end suggests the J call may be wrong. Germline values: CDR1 SGHTA, CDR2 FQGNSA. The CDR3 has 18 amino acids.

This clone has only one observation. The chain recombines TRBV6-4 with TRBJ2-2; the match to TRBD2 covers 11 bases. Germline V gene data show CDR1 as MRHNA and CDR2 as SNTAGT. The CDR3 runs 14 residues. The V and J ends lost 5 bases and 5 bases, in that order; junction bases with no gene match: 1. This CDR3 is CASSTSGRTGELFF. Written as DNA, the CDR3 is TGTGCCAGCAGTACTAGCGGGAGAACCGGGGAGCTGTTTTTT.

V and J are TRBV14 and TRBJ1-1; no clear D. The CDR3 has 16 residues. Germline-derived CDR1 and CDR2 are SGHDN and FVKESK. V shed 1 base and J shed 0 bases, with 12 bases lying between them. For the CDR3, the DNA is TGTGCCAGCAGCCAAGGCCTTTTGGGCATGAACACTGAAGCTTTCTTT. It codes for CASSQGLLGMNTEAFF.

This clone was detected once. The chain links TRBV5-1 to TRBJ2-3, with 11 positions matching TRBD1. The ends lost 1 base at V and 5 bases at J; junction bases unmatched: 6. CDR3 size: 16 residues. CDR1 SGHRS and CDR2 YFSETQ come from the germline V gene. The CDR3 region has the DNA TGCGCCAGCAGCTTGAGGGGACAGGGGGTCGGAGATACGCAGTATTTT. Translating it yields CASSLRGQGVGDTQYF.